The T cell receptor (beta chain) described here comes from a study of shared clonotypes between healthy human individuals. Notes on the study in general: Measured sharing among donors was expected to vary with sequencing depth. Only a few donors were included, so the genetic and exposure-history diversity represented was limited.

Unsorted PBMC contributed 250 to 350 ng DNA, 25,000 to 35,000 T cell genomes, to each replicate PCR. TCRdb's table, derived via immunoSEQ multiplex PCR, lists solely in-frame clones and lacks some. The table lists about half a million clones, around 80% of them singletons. The count of this clone is one. Antigen specificity is unknown. CDR3 length equals 16 residues. Trimming took 5 bases from V and 3 from J; bases not matched to a gene: 8. Germline V gene sequence: CDR1 SGHVS, CDR2 FQNEAQ. The TCR originated in a woman aged 40 to 50 in good health. Some clones in this sample may be carry-over from other donors' samples. The material sequenced was PBMCs. The rearrangement joins TRBV7-8 to TRBJ2-1; 9 nucleotides line up with TRBD2. The CDR3 DNA follows: TGTGCCAGCAGCCTCTGGGGTAGCGGGAGCTACAATGAGCAGTTCTTC. Amino acid sequence: CASSLWGSGSYNEQFF. Filled out from reference TRBV7-8 and TRBJ2-1, the complete variable domain reads GAGVSQSPRYKVAKRGQDVALRCDPISGHVSLFWYQQALGQGPEFLTYFQNEAQLDKSGLPSDRFFAERPEGSVSTLKIQRTQQEDSAVYLCASSLWGSGSYNEQFFGPGTRLTVL.